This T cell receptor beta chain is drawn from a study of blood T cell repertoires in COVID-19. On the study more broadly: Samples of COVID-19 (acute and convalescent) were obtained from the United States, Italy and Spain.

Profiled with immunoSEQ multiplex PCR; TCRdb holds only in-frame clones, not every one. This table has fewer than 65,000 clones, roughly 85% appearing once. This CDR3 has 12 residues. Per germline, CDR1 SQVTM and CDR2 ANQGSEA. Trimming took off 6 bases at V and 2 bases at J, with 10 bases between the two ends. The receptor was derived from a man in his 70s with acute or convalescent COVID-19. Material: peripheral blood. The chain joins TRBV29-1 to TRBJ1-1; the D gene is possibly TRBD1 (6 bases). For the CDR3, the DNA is TGCAGCGTGAACAGGGAAAACACTGAAGCTTTCTTT. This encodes CSVNRENTEAFF. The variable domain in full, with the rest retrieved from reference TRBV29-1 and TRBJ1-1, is SAVISQKPSRDICQRGTSLTIQCQVDSQVTMMFWYRQQPGQSLTLIATANQGSEATYESGFVIDKFPISRPNLTFSTLTVSNMSPEDSSIYLCSVNRENTEAFFGQGTRLTVV.